These 18 T cell receptor beta chains share one sample of origin, sequenced in a study of blood T cell repertoires in COVID-19. The repertoire was sequenced with immunoSEQ multiplex PCR; TCRdb's copy has only in-frame clones and lacks some. Of 310,000 or so clones in the sample, 90% are singletons; the top ten hold approximately 1.5%. The sample consisted of PBMCs or T cells enriched from blood (not recorded which). These TCRs come from a woman aged 18-29 years with acute COVID-19.

The rearrangement links TRBV6-5 to TRBJ2-5, with TRBD2 matching 10 bases. CDR3 length: 15 amino acids. Trimming at V came to 6 bases and at J to 0 bases, leaving 4 bases not matched to a gene. Per germline, CDR1 MNHEY and CDR2 SVGAGI. The CDR3 spells CASRRTSGNQETQYF. CDR3 DNA sequence: TGTGCCAGCAGGAGGACTAGCGGCAACCAAGAGACCCAGTACTTC.

This chain links TRBV5-6 with TRBJ1-3; the D gene is possibly TRBD1 (5 bases). Trimming took 1 base from V and 7 from J, leaving 12 bases between them. The CDR3 loop spans 14 amino acids. In germline, CDR1 is SGHDT, CDR2 YYEEEE. CDR3 sequence reads: CASSLTGVGNTIYF. The CDR3 bases are TGTGCCAGCAGCTTGACGGGGGTTGGGAACACCATATATTTT. The full variable domain, completed using reference TRBV5-6 and TRBJ1-3, is DAGVTQSPTHLIKTRGQQVTLRCSPKSGHDTVSWYQQALGQGPQFIFQYYEEEERQRGNFPDRFSGHQFPNYSSELNVNALLLGDSALYLCASSLTGVGNTIYFGEGSWLTVV.

This chain links TRBV28 with TRBJ1-2; 7 bases match TRBD1. V lost 5 bases to trimming and J lost 8 bases; unmatched junction nucleotides: 8. The CDR3 is made up of 13 amino acids. The germline gives CDR1 MDHEN, CDR2 SYDVKM. CDR3 nucleotide sequence: TGTGCCAGCAGTCTTACAGGGGTTGAGGGCTACACCTTC. Amino acid sequence: CASSLTGVEGYTF.

The V call is TRBV5-1, the J call TRBJ1-4, with 10 bases matching TRBD1. The CDR3 is 18 residues long. J lost 2 bases, V lost 5 bases, and 12 bases had no gene match. Germline CDR1 and CDR2: SGHRS and YFSETQ. In DNA, the CDR3 is TGCGCCAGCAGAAGGGACAGGGGAGGGTCCGGGACTAATGAAAAACTGTTTTTT. Protein product: CASRRDRGGSGTNEKLFF.

This chain joins TRBV19 and TRBJ2-3; TRBD1 matches at 9 bases. The germline CDR1 and CDR2 sequences are LNHDA and SQIVND (reference sequence). The V gene end was trimmed by 3 bases and the J gene end by 0 bases; junction bases not matched to a gene: 7. The CDR3 sequence is 17 residues long. The CDR3 coding sequence is TGTGCCAGTAGTATCCGGAAGGACAGGGGCAGCACAGATACGCAGTATTTT. The encoded protein is CASSIRKDRGSTDTQYF.

This chain joins TRBV28 and TRBJ2-6; TRBD2 matches at 8 bases. Germline V gives CDR1 MDHEN, CDR2 SYDVKM. The trim removed 5 bases at V and 2 bases at J, leaving 2 bases unmatched. The CDR3 has 15 amino acids. CDR3 loop: CASSPGGAGANVLTF. Written as DNA, the CDR3 is TGTGCCAGCAGTCCGGGGGGGGCTGGGGCCAACGTCCTGACTTTC.

The chain couples TRBV9 to TRBJ2-1; the match to TRBD1 covers 7 bases. Trimming removed 6 bases from V and 3 bases from J; junction bases left unmatched: 6. Germline V gives CDR1 SGDLS, CDR2 YYNGEE. The length of the CDR3 is 14 residues. CDR3 sequence reads: CASTTGQSYNEQFF. Written as DNA, the CDR3 is TGTGCCAGCACTACGGGACAGAGCTACAATGAGCAGTTCTTC.

On this clone: The sample holds other DNA sequences that translate to the same CDR3. This chain links TRBV27 with TRBJ2-7; D might be TRBD2 (6 bases). CDR1 is MNHEY, CDR2 SMNVEV, per germline (reference sequence). V was shortened by 2 bases and J by 2 bases, with 10 bases between the two germline ends. There are 14 residues in the CDR3. Here the CDR3 DNA reads TGTGCCAGCAGTTTAAAAGCGGGTGCCTACGAGCAGTACTTC. Protein: CASSLKAGAYEQYF.

Notes on this clone: With a much larger clone just one base away, this may be a read error. As DNA, the CDR3 is TGTGCCAGCAGAGCGGGGGGGGAGACCCAGTACTTC. This encodes CASRAGGETQYF. This chain uses TRBV12-3 or TRBV12-4 with TRBJ2-5; 10 positions match TRBD2. This CDR3 region has 12 residues. With 6 bases clipped from V and 5 bases from J, the junction kept 0 bases outside the gene matches.

V usage is TRBV7-9 and J usage is TRBJ1-4; 8 bases match TRBD1. CDR1 is SEHNR, CDR2 FQNEAQ, per germline (reference sequence). V was clipped by 3 bases and J by 7 bases; unmatched bases: 4. The CDR3 has 14 amino acids. In DNA form, the CDR3 reads TGTGCCAGCAGCTTGACAGGGGTTACTGAAAAACTGTTTTTT. Encoded protein: CASSLTGVTEKLFF.

With respect to this clone: At the DNA level, this CDR3 is encoded by other sequences in the same sample as well. The V gene is TRBV28, the J gene TRBJ2-1; 12 nucleotides align to TRBD2. CDR3 size: 14 residues. V was clipped by 3 bases and J by 7 bases; unmatched bases: 1. The germline gives CDR1 MDHEN, CDR2 SYDVKM. The CDR3 loop is CASSLLAGGNEQFF. The CDR3 region has the DNA TGTGCCAGCAGTTTGCTAGCGGGAGGGAATGAGCAGTTCTTC.

The chain links TRBV27 to TRBJ1-4, with D possibly matching TRBD1 (5 bases). Germline V lookup: CDR1 MNHEY, CDR2 SMNVEV (reference sequence). The CDR3 consists of 17 residues. Trimming pared 5 bases from V and 7 bases from J, leaving 23 bases between. This CDR3 is CASSPWTEVGEGEKLFF. In DNA, the CDR3 is TGTGCCAGCAGTCCCTGGACCGAGGTGGGGGAGGGTGAAAAACTGTTTTTT.

The chain employs TRBV7-9 and TRBJ2-2; the D is unclear. Germline V gene sequence: CDR1 SEHNR, CDR2 FQNEAQ (reference sequence). Trimming stripped 4 bases from V and 1 base from J, with 7 bases between. CDR3 size: 14 residues. The CDR3 protein is CASSSSLNTGELFF. The DNA of the CDR3 is TGTGCCAGCAGCTCCTCTCTGAACACCGGGGAGCTGTTTTTT.

This clone was counted a single time. The chain has TRBV11-2 and TRBJ2-1; 13 nucleotides match TRBD2. Trimming took 6 bases from V and 10 from J; bases not matched to a gene: 12. The CDR3 runs to 16 residues. Looked up from germline, CDR1 is SGHAT and CDR2 is FQNNGV. CDR3 sequence: CASRSTSGRDAWEQFF. The CDR3 DNA reads as TGTGCCAGCAGGTCCACTAGCGGGAGGGACGCTTGGGAGCAGTTCTTC.

The V and J genes are TRBV5-1 and TRBJ2-2; 9 positions match TRBD2. The V gene end was trimmed by 3 bases and the J gene end by 2 bases; junction bases not matched to a gene: 2. Germline V gene lookup returns CDR1 SGHRS and CDR2 YFSETQ. This CDR3 spans 15 amino acids. This chain's CDR3 is CASSWTSVNTGELFF. The CDR3, as DNA: TGCGCCAGCAGCTGGACTAGCGTCAACACCGGGGAGCTGTTTTTT.

This chain links TRBV28 with TRBJ1-4; D possibly corresponds to TRBD1 (5 bases). The CDR3 spans 15 residues. The germline gives CDR1 MDHEN, CDR2 SYDVKM. V was clipped by 3 bases and J by 0 bases, with 8 bases between them. The CDR3: CASSFIRATNEKLFF. DNA for the CDR3: TGTGCCAGCAGTTTTATCAGGGCAACTAATGAAAAACTGTTTTTT.

The chain recombines TRBV5-5 with TRBJ2-3; tentatively, D is TRBD1 (5 bases). V was cut by 0 bases and J by 11 bases, with 13 bases left in between. This CDR3 spans 13 amino acids. CDR1 and CDR2 from the germline V gene are SGHKS and YYEKEE (reference sequence). In nucleotides, the CDR3 is TGTGCCAGCAGCTTGGCCTTAGTAGGGGTGCAGTATTTT. Amino acids: CASSLALVGVQYF. The full variable domain, its missing parts supplied by reference TRBV5-5 and TRBJ2-3, is DAGVTQSPTHLIKTRGQQVTLRCSPISGHKSVSWYQQVLGQGPQFIFQYYEKEERGRGNFPDRFSARQFPNYSSELNVNALLLGDSALYLCASSLALVGVQYFGPGTRLTVL.

The V and J genes are TRBV7-8 and TRBJ2-5, with unresolved D. The germline V gene has CDR1 SGHVS and CDR2 FQNEAQ. The CDR3 is made up of 14 amino acids. V gave up 5 bases and J gave up 5 bases, with 15 bases separating them. The CDR3 reads CASSPARPLETQYF. In DNA, the CDR3 is TGTGCCAGCAGCCCAGCCCGTCCCCTTGAGACCCAGTACTTC. The entire variable domain, with the rest obtained from reference TRBV7-8 and TRBJ2-5, is as follows: GAGVSQSPRYKVAKRGQDVALRCDPISGHVSLFWYQQALGQGPEFLTYFQNEAQLDKSGLPSDRFFAERPEGSVSTLKIQRTQQEDSAVYLCASSPARPLETQYFGPGTRLLVL.